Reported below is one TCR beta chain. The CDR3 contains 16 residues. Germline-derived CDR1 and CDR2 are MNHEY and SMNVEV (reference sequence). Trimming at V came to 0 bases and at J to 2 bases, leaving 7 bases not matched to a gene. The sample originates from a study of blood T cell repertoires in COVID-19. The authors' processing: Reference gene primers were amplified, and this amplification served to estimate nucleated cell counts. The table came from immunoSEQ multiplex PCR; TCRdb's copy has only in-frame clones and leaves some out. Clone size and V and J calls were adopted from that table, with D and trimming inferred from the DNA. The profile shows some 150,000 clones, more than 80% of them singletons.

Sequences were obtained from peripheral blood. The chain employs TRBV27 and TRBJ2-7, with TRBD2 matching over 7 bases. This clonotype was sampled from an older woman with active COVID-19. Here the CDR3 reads CASSLSPPSGPYEQYF. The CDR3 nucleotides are TGTGCCAGCAGTTTATCCCCCCCTAGCGGACCCTACGAGCAGTACTTC.